These 18 T cell receptor beta chains share one sample of origin, sequenced in a study of cytomegalovirus exposure and HLA in healthy donors. A multiplex PCR was run with 60 Vbeta primers and 13 Jbeta primers. Clones were read by immunoSEQ multiplex PCR, and TCRdb kept only the in-frame ones, dropping some. The sample lists roughly 180,000 clones; roughly 84% were seen once. Sequenced: PBMCs. The receptors stem from a boy between 5 and 17 years old in good health and CMV-seronegative.

This chain links TRBV28 with TRBJ1-2, with TRBD1 as a possible D gene (5 bases). Germline V gene sequence: CDR1 MDHEN, CDR2 SYDVKM. The CDR3 is made up of 13 amino acids. Between the trimmed V and J ends, which lost 2 bases and 8 bases, there was a span of 12 bases. The CDR3 loop reads CASSLGAEYGYTF. CDR3 DNA: TGTGCCAGCAGTTTAGGGGCGGAGTACGGCTACACCTTC.

The chain couples TRBV7-3 to TRBJ2-2; 8 bases match TRBD1. This CDR3 region has 13 residues. With 8 bases clipped from V and 4 bases from J, the junction kept 3 bases outside the gene matches. Per the germline V gene, CDR1 is SGHTA and CDR2 is FQGTGA. The CDR3, as DNA: TGTGCCAGCGCCAGGGGGCCCACCGGGGAGCTGTTTTTT. Its translation is CASARGPTGELFF.

The chain is built from TRBV4-1 and TRBJ2-6; a weak D match, TRBD2 (6 bases). CDR1 and CDR2 (germline): MGHRA, YSYEKL. This CDR3 is built from 20 residues. V was clipped by 0 bases and J by 1 base, with 19 bases between them. The CDR3 DNA reads as TGCGCCAGCAGCCAAGACAGGCAGCGGGTAGCCGAATCTGGGGCCAACGTCCTGACTTTC. Translated: CASSQDRQRVAESGANVLTF.

The chain carries TRBV30 and TRBJ1-3; TRBD1 aligns across 7 bases. In germline, CDR1 is GTSNPN, CDR2 SVGIG (reference sequence). V shed 5 bases, J shed 2 bases, and the junction held 3 bases outside the gene matches. The CDR3 covers 13 residues. CDR3 sequence (DNA): TGTGCCTGGCTGACAGGGCCTGGAAACACCATATATTTT. Translated, it gives CAWLTGPGNTIYF.

V gene TRBV7-8 combines with J gene TRBJ1-1; 10 bases line up with TRBD1. With 5 bases clipped from V and 10 bases from J, the junction kept 16 bases outside the gene matches. The CDR3 spans 16 residues. CDR1 is SGHVS and CDR2 is FQNEAQ in the germline V gene. The CDR3 protein is CASSIDRGRGLLGAFF. Written as DNA, the CDR3 is TGTGCCAGCAGCATCGACAGGGGGCGAGGGTTATTGGGAGCTTTCTTT.

The J gene is TRBJ1-1, the V gene TRBV7-6, with D hard to call. Trimming took off 5 bases at V and 5 bases at J, with 12 bases between the two ends. The V gene's germline CDR1 is SGHVS and CDR2 FNYEAQ. There are 13 residues in the CDR3. CDR3 residues: CASSVTGVTEAFF. The CDR3, as DNA: TGTGCCAGCAGCGTGACCGGGGTAACTGAAGCTTTCTTT.

V gene TRBV5-4 combines with J gene TRBJ1-6, with D unresolved. The length of the CDR3 is 13 residues. Looked up from germline, CDR1 is SGHNT and CDR2 is YYREEE (reference sequence). Trimming cost V 0 bases and J 7 bases, with 5 bases left between them. CDR3 amino acids: CASSLGQNSPLHF. In DNA form, the CDR3 reads TGTGCCAGCAGCTTGGGGCAGAATTCACCCCTCCACTTT.

This sequence joins TRBV30 and TRBJ2-7; 7 nucleotides line up with TRBD1. The CDR3 sequence is 15 residues long. Germline-derived CDR1 and CDR2 are GTSNPN and SVGIG (reference sequence). J gave up 3 bases and V 3 bases, and 11 bases lay outside the gene matches. The chain's CDR3 is CAWSLPGGKHYEQYF. The CDR3 coding sequence is TGTGCCTGGAGCCTCCCAGGGGGTAAGCACTACGAGCAGTACTTC.

In this sample, this clone is medium-sized. V is TRBV6-1 and J is TRBJ2-1; 10 bases fit TRBD2. The J segment lost 4 bases and the V segment lost 3 bases, leaving 3 bases of the junction unmatched. CDR1 is MNHNS and CDR2 is SASEGT in the germline V gene. This CDR3 has 15 residues. In nucleotides, the CDR3 is TGTGCCAGCAGTGACCTAGCGGGGGAGTACAATGAGCAGTTCTTC. It translates to CASSDLAGEYNEQFF.

The rearrangement joins TRBV4-1 to TRBJ1-5; no definite D call. Trimming took 4 bases from V and 1 from J, leaving 17 bases between them. The V gene's germline CDR1 is MGHRA and CDR2 YSYEKL. The CDR3 extends over 17 amino acids. The CDR3 sequence is CASSPRLNFPSNQPQHF. The CDR3 nucleotides read TGCGCCAGCAGCCCCCGATTGAACTTCCCCAGCAATCAGCCCCAGCATTTT.

This clone was observed a handful of times. The chain employs TRBV29-1 and TRBJ2-1, with a weak D call TRBD1 (6 bases). Per the germline V gene, CDR1 is SQVTM and CDR2 is ANQGSEA. V was cut by 4 bases and J by 12 bases, with 19 bases left in between. The CDR3 is 13 amino acids. The CDR3 nucleotides read TGCAGCGTTGGTTGGGGGCACCCGATGGTGCAGTTCTTC. It codes for CSVGWGHPMVQFF.

The CDR3 is CASSLAWAGREYGYTF. CDR3 nucleotide sequence: TGTGCCAGCAGCTTAGCCTGGGCAGGGAGGGAGTATGGCTACACCTTC. The chain carries TRBV7-2 and TRBJ1-2, with TRBD1 as a possible D gene (5 bases). V was cut by 0 bases and J by 5 bases, with 16 bases left in between. The CDR3 covers 16 residues. From germline, CDR1 is SGHTA and CDR2 FQGNSA.

V gene TRBV4-1 combines with J gene TRBJ1-6; D call uncertain. With 0 bases removed from V and 8 bases from J, the gap between germline ends came to 5 bases. The CDR3 runs 13 residues. The V gene's germline CDR1 is MGHRA and CDR2 YSYEKL. The CDR3 region is CASSQDTDSPLHF. The DNA for the CDR3 is TGCGCCAGCAGCCAAGATACAGATTCACCCCTCCACTTT.

This clone was counted once. The chain recombines TRBV25-1 with TRBJ2-1, with 8 bases matching TRBD2. The J segment lost 2 bases and the V segment lost 5 bases, leaving 2 bases of the junction unmatched. This CDR3 has 14 amino acids. Looked up from germline, CDR1 is MGHDK and CDR2 is SYGVNS. Here the CDR3 DNA reads TGTGCCAGCAGTCGGGGGGGTACCTACAATGAGCAGTTCTTC. This sequence encodes CASSRGGTYNEQFF.

The chain couples TRBV9 to TRBJ1-2; maybe TRBD1 (5 bases). The germline V gene has CDR1 SGDLS and CDR2 YYNGEE. Trimming took off 0 bases at V and 6 bases at J, with 12 bases between the two ends. The CDR3 sequence is 14 residues long. In DNA, the CDR3 is TGTGCCAGCAGCGTAGCTATAGGGGCCAATGGCTACACCTTC. Its protein product is CASSVAIGANGYTF.

This clone showed up just once. The chain uses TRBV15 and TRBJ2-3; 8 positions match TRBD1. Germline-derived CDR1 and CDR2 are LNHNV and YYDKDF (reference sequence). The CDR3 has 19 residues. The V segment lost 0 bases and the J segment 2 bases; nucleotides outside the gene matches: 13. As DNA, the CDR3 is TGTGCCACCAGCAGAGAGCCCCTCATAACGGGACAGGACACAGATACGCAGTATTTT. Encoded protein: CATSREPLITGQDTDTQYF.

The CDR3 DNA reads as TGTGCCAGCAGCTTTGGGACTGCCCCGCCCACCGGGGAGCTGTTTTTT. It specifies CASSFGTAPPTGELFF. This chain connects TRBV7-6 to TRBJ2-2; the D gene is possibly TRBD2 (6 bases). CDR1 and CDR2 from the germline V gene are SGHVS and FNYEAQ. V was shortened by 3 bases and J by 4 bases, with 15 bases between the two germline ends. The CDR3 spans 16 residues.

The rearrangement links TRBV28 to TRBJ1-5; TRBD1 might be the D (5 bases). V was cut by 7 bases and J by 1 base, with 11 bases left in between. Per germline, CDR1 MDHEN and CDR2 SYDVKM. This CDR3 has 14 amino acids. The CDR3 protein is CASTYDRSNQPQHF. The CDR3 DNA is TGTGCCAGCACCTATGACAGAAGCAATCAGCCCCAGCATTTT.